This T cell receptor (beta chain) was recovered during a study of control samples from healthy donors and cancer patients. The CDR3 extends over 11 amino acids. In germline, CDR1 is DFQATT, CDR2 SNEGSKA (reference sequence). V lost 8 bases and J 2 bases, leaving 9 bases between the germline ends. Clones were sequenced by immunoSEQ multiplex PCR, and TCRdb holds only the in-frame ones, with some missing. The table shows over 85,000 clones, with approximately 88% occurring only once. The chain combines TRBV20-1 with TRBJ1-1; D is unclear. The sequenced sample consisted of PBMCs. The sequence was obtained from a man between 70 and 80 years old with lung cancer. This chain's CDR3 is CSPNFNTEAFF. Here the CDR3 DNA reads TGCAGTCCGAATTTTAACACTGAAGCTTTCTTT.